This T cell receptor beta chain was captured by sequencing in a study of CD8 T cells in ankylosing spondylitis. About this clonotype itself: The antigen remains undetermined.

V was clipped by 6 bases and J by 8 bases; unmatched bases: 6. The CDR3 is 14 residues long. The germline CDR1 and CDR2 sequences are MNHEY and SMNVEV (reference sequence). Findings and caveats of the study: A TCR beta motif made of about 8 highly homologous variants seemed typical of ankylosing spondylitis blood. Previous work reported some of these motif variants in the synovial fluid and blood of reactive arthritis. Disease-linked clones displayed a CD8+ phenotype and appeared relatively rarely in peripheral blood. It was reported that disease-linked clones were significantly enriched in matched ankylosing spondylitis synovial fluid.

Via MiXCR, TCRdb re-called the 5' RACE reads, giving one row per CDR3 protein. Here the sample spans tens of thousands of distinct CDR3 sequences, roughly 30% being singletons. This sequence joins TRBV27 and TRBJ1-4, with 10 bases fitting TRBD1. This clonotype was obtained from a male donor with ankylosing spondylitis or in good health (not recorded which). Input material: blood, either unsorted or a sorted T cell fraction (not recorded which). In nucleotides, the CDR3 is TGTGCCAGCAGCCCGGGACAGGGGACGGAAAAACTGTTTTTT. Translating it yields CASSPGQGTEKLFF.